Below are 23 T cell receptor beta chains sequenced from a single sample in a study of B cell selection in AIRE deficiency. The sorted conventional CD4 T cells were gated as CD4+CD127+. Sequencing was performed with immunoSEQ multiplex PCR; in TCRdb, only in-frame clones are kept and a portion is missing. The data hold 20,000 to 30,000 clones, with 90% to 96% observed a single time. Sequenced material: CD4+CD127+ conventional T cells sorted from PBMCs. The receptors come from a human donor in good health.

The rearrangement uses TRBV5-1 and TRBJ2-2; the D is unclear. Germline V lookup: CDR1 SGHRS, CDR2 YFSETQ. There are 14 residues in the CDR3. V lost 5 bases and J lost 7, with 15 bases in between. The CDR3 spells CASSGDPANGELFF. The CDR3 region has the DNA TGCGCCAGCAGTGGTGACCCAGCAAACGGGGAGCTGTTTTTT.

V and J are TRBV5-6 and TRBJ1-2; 8 nucleotides match TRBD1. The CDR3 loop spans 17 amino acids. Germline V CDR1 and CDR2: SGHDT, YYEEEE. Trimming at V came to 3 bases and at J to 0 bases, leaving 10 bases not matched to a gene. For the CDR3, the DNA is TGTGCCAGCAGCTGGGAAGGAGGGACAGGAGCTAACTATGGCTACACCTTC. It translates to CASSWEGGTGANYGYTF.

This chain connects TRBV28 to TRBJ1-2, with D perhaps TRBD1 (6 bases). The CDR3 extends over 19 amino acids. Trimming shortened V by 1 base and J by 1 base, and 22 bases separated the two germline ends. In germline, CDR1 is MDHEN, CDR2 SYDVKM. The DNA for the CDR3 is TGTGCCAGCAGTTTATCCCCCACGGGGGCTCCTGGTATTAACTATGGCTACACCTTC. It codes for CASSLSPTGAPGINYGYTF.

This chain uses TRBV5-5 with TRBJ2-7; D is possibly TRBD1 or TRBD2 (5 bases each). Germline CDR1 is SGHKS and CDR2 is YYEKEE (reference sequence). V gave up 0 bases and J gave up 6 bases, with 10 bases separating them. The CDR3 spans 13 residues. The DNA of the CDR3 is TGTGCCAGCAGCTTGGTCTCGGGGACCGAGCAGTACTTC. Encoded protein: CASSLVSGTEQYF.

The V and J genes are TRBV7-2 and TRBJ2-2, with TRBD2 matching 8 bases. This CDR3 comprises 15 residues. V was pared by 5 bases and J by 6 bases, with 8 bases of the junction left unmatched. Germline V lookup: CDR1 SGHTA, CDR2 FQGNSA. CDR3 DNA: TGTGCCAGCAGCCCCCCCGGGACTAGGGCCGGGGAGCTGTTTTTT. Translation gives CASSPPGTRAGELFF.

The J gene is TRBJ2-1, the V gene TRBV7-9; TRBD2 aligns across 11 bases. Germline V gene lookup returns CDR1 SEHNR and CDR2 FQNEAQ (reference sequence). J was trimmed by 5 bases and V by 3 bases; bases with no gene match: 3. This CDR3 has 15 amino acids. In DNA, the CDR3 is TGTGCCAGCAGCTTTCAACTAGCGGGGGACAATGAGCAGTTCTTC. Protein: CASSFQLAGDNEQFF.

The chain joins TRBV10-3 to TRBJ2-7; 8 bases align to TRBD1. Trimming cost V 8 bases and J 5 bases; bases outside gene matches: 14. Looked up from germline, CDR1 is ENHRY and CDR2 is SYGVKD. This CDR3 has 15 amino acids. The CDR3 coding sequence is TGTGCCATCTTGCCCCATGGACAGGGTCGGGACGAGCAGTACTTC. This translates into CAILPHGQGRDEQYF.

The V gene is TRBV7-2, the J gene TRBJ1-1, with D perhaps matching TRBD1 (5 bases). Germline V gives CDR1 SGHTA, CDR2 FQGNSA. Trimming shortened V by 1 base and J by 5 bases, and 11 bases separated the two germline ends. The CDR3 length is 14 residues. CDR3 DNA sequence: TGTGCCAGCAGCTTAGAGGGACTGGGGACTGAAGCTTTCTTT. Protein: CASSLEGLGTEAFF.

The genes are TRBV5-1 and TRBJ1-4; D gene uncertain. CDR1 and CDR2 (germline): SGHRS, YFSETQ. Trimming left V 7 bases short and J 11 bases short, with 21 bases between. The CDR3 has 14 amino acids. DNA for the CDR3: TGCGCCAGCCGTCTTAGGGCCGGTGAAGGGAAACTGTTTTTT. Translating gives CASRLRAGEGKLFF.

The rearrangement links TRBV18 to TRBJ1-1, with unresolved D. V was pared by 6 bases and J by 2 bases, with 13 bases between. Germline lookup yields CDR1 KGHSH and CDR2 LQKENI. The CDR3 is 14 amino acids. The CDR3 DNA sequence: TGTGCCAGCTCTCCCAGCCCCGGCAACACTGAAGCTTTCTTT. It is translated as CASSPSPGNTEAFF.

The gene calls are TRBV2 and TRBJ1-4; the match to TRBD1 covers 8 bases. This CDR3 comprises 14 residues. CDR1 is SNHLY and CDR2 is FYNNEI in the germline V gene. Germline trimming cut 4 bases from V and 6 bases from J; bases unmatched to any gene: 4. This CDR3 reads CASSGDRWDEKLFF. The CDR3 nucleotides are TGTGCCAGCAGTGGGGACAGGTGGGATGAAAAACTGTTTTTT.

The rearrangement links TRBV27 to TRBJ1-4; 9 bases line up with TRBD1. The CDR3 sequence is 14 residues long. V lost 3 bases to trimming and J lost 11 bases; unmatched junction nucleotides: 7. Germline-derived CDR1 and CDR2 are MNHEY and SMNVEV (reference sequence). CDR3 bases: TGTGCCAGCAGTTTGGGCGACAGGGGGTTGAAACTGTTTTTT. Translated, it gives CASSLGDRGLKLFF.

This chain links TRBV18 with TRBJ2-5; 9 nucleotides match TRBD2. CDR1 KGHSH and CDR2 LQKENI come from the germline V gene. Germline trimming cut 0 bases from V and 2 bases from J; bases unmatched to any gene: 1. The CDR3 runs 15 residues. The CDR3, as DNA: TGTGCCAGCTCACCACCTAGCGGGAGACAAGAGACCCAGTACTTC. Its protein product is CASSPPSGRQETQYF. Together with reference TRBV18 and TRBJ2-5, the CDR3 gives the full variable domain: NAGVMQNPRHLVRRRGQEARLRCSPMKGHSHVYWYRQLPEEGLKFMVYLQKENIIDESGMPKERFSAEFPKEGPSILRIQQVVRGDSAAYFCASSPPSGRQETQYFGPGTRLLVL.

The chain links TRBV12-5 to TRBJ2-5, with 12 nucleotides matching TRBD2. V dropped 1 base and J dropped 4; count of bases not matched to a gene: 4. The germline gives CDR1 LGHNT, CDR2 FRNRAP. CDR3 size: 16 residues. The CDR3 protein is CASGLGTSGRLETQYF. In nucleotides, the CDR3 is TGTGCTAGTGGTTTGGGAACTAGCGGGAGGTTAGAGACCCAGTACTTC.

V gene TRBV19 combines with J gene TRBJ1-5, with unresolved D. Germline-derived CDR1 and CDR2 are LNHDA and SQIVND (reference sequence). The CDR3 contains 13 residues. V was pared by 1 base and J by 7 bases, with 8 bases between. CDR3 bases: TGTGCCAGTAGTATAGTGGGAGGACAGCCCCAGCATTTT. It encodes CASSIVGGQPQHF.

This chain uses TRBV6-1 with TRBJ2-7; 7 nucleotides match TRBD1. This CDR3 region has 15 residues. The junction had 9 bases not matched to a gene; V was cut back by 6 bases and J by 1 base. Germline V gives CDR1 MNHNS, CDR2 SASEGT. The CDR3, as DNA: TGTGCCAGCAGCCCAACGGGACAGTTTTCCTACGAGCAGTACTTC. This gives the protein CASSPTGQFSYEQYF.

This rearrangement joins TRBV19 to TRBJ1-5, with 8 bases that match TRBD1. After removal of 2 bases from V and 2 bases from J, the junction contained 5 bases not matched to a gene. The CDR3 is 16 residues long. Germline lookup yields CDR1 LNHDA and CDR2 SQIVND (reference sequence). The CDR3 sequence: CASSILPTGGNQPQHF. In DNA, the CDR3 is TGTGCCAGTAGTATACTCCCGACAGGGGGCAATCAGCCCCAGCATTTT.

The CDR3 reads CASSPQGAEGNQPQHF. The CDR3 nucleotides are TGTGCCAGTAGTCCGCAGGGGGCCGAAGGCAATCAGCCCCAGCATTTT. The chain recombines TRBV19 with TRBJ1-5, with 8 bases fitting TRBD1. Germline lookup yields CDR1 LNHDA and CDR2 SQIVND (reference sequence). The length of the CDR3 is 16 residues. With 5 bases clipped from V and 2 bases from J, the junction kept 8 bases outside the gene matches.

V usage is TRBV6-1 and J usage is TRBJ2-2; D gene ambiguous. Germline CDR1 reads MNHNS; CDR2 reads SASEGT. This CDR3 is built from 14 residues. The V gene lost 3 bases and the J gene lost 0 bases, with 5 bases spanning the gap. The CDR3 DNA is TGTGCCAGCAGTGAGAGTCCGAACACCGGGGAGCTGTTTTTT. It encodes CASSESPNTGELFF.

V is TRBV28 and J is TRBJ2-5; perhaps TRBD1 as D (6 bases). CDR1 and CDR2 from the germline V gene are MDHEN and SYDVKM. This CDR3 has 15 amino acids. Trimming removed 0 bases at V and 5 bases at J, with 13 bases between. CDR3 DNA: TGTGCCAGCAGTTTATGGGCTGGGGGCGGCGAGACCCAGTACTTC. Protein product: CASSLWAGGGETQYF.

V gene TRBV10-1 combines with J gene TRBJ1-1; D unresolved. Between the trimmed V and J ends, which lost 3 bases and 7 bases, there was a span of 12 bases. The CDR3 covers 13 residues. CDR1 is WNHNN, CDR2 SYGVQD, per germline (reference sequence). CDR3 region: CASSDPGLIEAFF. Here the CDR3 DNA reads TGCGCCAGCAGTGACCCCGGGCTGATTGAAGCTTTCTTT.

This chain connects TRBV5-4 to TRBJ1-2, with 9 bases fitting TRBD1. CDR3 length: 15 residues. CDR1 SGHNT and CDR2 YYREEE come from the germline V gene (reference sequence). Germline trimming cut 5 bases from V and 3 bases from J; bases unmatched to any gene: 8. CDR3 DNA sequence: TGTGCCAGCAGTCTCAACAGGGGGCAGGACTATGGCTACACCTTC. Translated, it gives CASSLNRGQDYGYTF.

The table lists this clone with a count of one. The chain recombines TRBV19 with TRBJ2-4; maybe TRBD1 (5 bases). V lost 8 bases and J lost 5, with 10 bases in between. The CDR3 spans 12 residues. Germline V gene lookup returns CDR1 LNHDA and CDR2 SQIVND (reference sequence). The CDR3 region is CASAETENIQYF. The CDR3 nucleotides read TGTGCCAGTGCGGAGACAGAAAACATTCAGTACTTC.